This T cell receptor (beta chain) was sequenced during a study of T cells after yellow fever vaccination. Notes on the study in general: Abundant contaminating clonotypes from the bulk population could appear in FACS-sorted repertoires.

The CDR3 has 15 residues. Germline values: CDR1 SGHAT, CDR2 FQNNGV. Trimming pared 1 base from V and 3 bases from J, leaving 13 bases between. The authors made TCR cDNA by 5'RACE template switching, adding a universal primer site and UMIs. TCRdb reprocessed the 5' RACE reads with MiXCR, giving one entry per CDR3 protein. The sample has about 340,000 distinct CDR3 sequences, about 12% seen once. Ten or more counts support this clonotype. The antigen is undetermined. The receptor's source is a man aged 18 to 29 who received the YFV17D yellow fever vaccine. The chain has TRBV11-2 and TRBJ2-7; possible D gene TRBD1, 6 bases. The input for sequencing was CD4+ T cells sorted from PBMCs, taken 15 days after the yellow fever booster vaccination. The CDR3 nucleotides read TGTGCCAGCAGCTTAGCCCCGGGGACAAGCTACGAGCAGTACTTC. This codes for CASSLAPGTSYEQYF.